Listed below are T cell receptor beta chains from one sample, sequenced in a study of shared clonotypes between healthy human individuals. The assay was immunoSEQ multiplex PCR, and TCRdb's table has in-frame clones only and misses some. In the table there are around 2,000,000 clones, 85% to 95% of which are singletons. Sequencing was performed on naive CD8+ T cells from PBMCs. These receptors originate from a young man in good health. Some clones in this sample may be carry-over from other donors' samples. CDR3s include the opening cysteine and the closing phenylalanine or tryptophan. The order of the fields is D gene, V gene, J gene, clone size, CDR3 DNA, CDR3 protein. A D gene is named only where the DNA matches it firmly. Clone size appears in some rows only: once, few, many, or a class for an expanded clone.

.	TRBV27	TRBJ2-1	.	TGTGCCAGCAGTTTAACCAGGGTTGGGACGAATGAGCAGTTCTTC	CASSLTRVGTNEQFF
TRBD1	TRBV15	TRBJ2-7	.	TGTGCCACCAGCAGGGGGACAGGGCGAGCCTACGAGCAGTACTTC	CATSRGTGRAYEQYF
.	TRBV5-6	TRBJ1-1	.	TGTGCCAGCAGGTTCACCAAAGACCCCGGGCCGAACACTGAAGCTTTCTTT	CASRFTKDPGPNTEAFF
.	TRBV7-9	TRBJ2-1	.	TGTGCCAGCAGCTTGGTGCTGGGTGAGCAGTTCTTC	CASSLVLGEQFF
.	TRBV5-4	TRBJ2-7	.	TGTGCCAGCAGCTTGGGAATTAGGGGAGATCCCTACGAGCAGTACTTC	CASSLGIRGDPYEQYF
.	TRBV2	TRBJ2-7	.	TGTGCCAGCAGCGAGCCGAGGGGCGAGCAGTACTTC	CASSEPRGEQYF
.	TRBV2	TRBJ1-4	.	TGTGCCAGCAGTGATGTAGTACAGGGAAGTGAAAAACTGTTTTTT	CASSDVVQGSEKLFF
TRBD2	TRBV7-9	TRBJ2-2	.	TGTGCCAGCAGCCCAGAGGTCTCTAGCGGGAGGGCCGGGGAGCTGTTTTTT	CASSPEVSSGRAGELFF
TRBD2	TRBV6-5	TRBJ2-2	.	TGTGCCAGCAAGCGGGAGTTCCGCCCCGGGGAGCTGTTTTTT	CASKREFRPGELFF
.	TRBV7-3	TRBJ2-1	.	TGTGCCAGCAGCATAAATCTCGGCAATGAGCAGTTCTTC	CASSINLGNEQFF
.	TRBV4-1	TRBJ1-4	.	TGCGCCAGCAGCCAAGCGGGGAAGAATGAAAAACTGTTTTTT	CASSQAGKNEKLFF
.	TRBV6-5	TRBJ2-7	.	TGTGCCAGCAGTTACTCTGGGGGACCCCTCTACGAGCAGTACTTC	CASSYSGGPLYEQYF
TRBD2	TRBV28	TRBJ2-1	.	TGTGCCAGCAGTTATAGCGGGACCTCCTACAATGAGCAGTTCTTC	CASSYSGTSYNEQFF
.	TRBV30	TRBJ1-2	.	TGTGCCTGGAGTGTTGAGGGGCAGGGCTACACCTTC	CAWSVEGQGYTF
.	TRBV5-1	TRBJ1-1	.	TGCGCCAGCAGCTTGGCCCAGGCAGCGAACACTGAAGCTTTCTTT	CASSLAQAANTEAFF
TRBD1	TRBV27	TRBJ2-7	.	TGTGCCAGCAGTCTCTCAGGGGGCGCATTATTCGACGAGCAGTACTTC	CASSLSGGALFDEQYF
.	TRBV19	TRBJ2-7	.	TGTGCCACCAAGGGCGCAGGCGGGGGCTTCTACGAGCAGTACTTC	CATKGAGGGFYEQYF
TRBD1	TRBV14	TRBJ1-2	.	TGTGCCAGCAGCCAAGAGTTAGTTCCCGACAGGGATGGCTACACCTTC	CASSQELVPDRDGYTF
.	TRBV2	TRBJ2-4	.	TGTGCCAGCAGTGAAGGGCAGGGGAAAAACATTCAGTACTTC	CASSEGQGKNIQYF
.	TRBV5-4	TRBJ2-6	.	TGTGCCAGCAGCTTGAGGACTCCCATCTCTGGGGCCAACGTCCTGACTTTC	CASSLRTPISGANVLTF
.	TRBV30	TRBJ2-1	.	TGTGCCTGGAGTCGCCGGGGCGACAACTACAATGAGCAGTTCTTC	CAWSRRGDNYNEQFF
TRBD1	TRBV27	TRBJ2-7	.	TGTGCCAGCAGCCAGGGGGCAGGTAGCTCCTACGAGCAGTACTTC	CASSQGAGSSYEQYF
.	TRBV28	TRBJ2-1	.	TGTGCCAGCAGTTTAGGTCTGCTAGCTAATGAGCAGTTCTTC	CASSLGLLANEQFF
.	TRBV7-9	TRBJ1-2	.	TGTGCCAGCAGCCCGGGACAAATTTCACGCCTTGACTATGGCTACACCTTC	CASSPGQISRLDYGYTF
TRBD1	TRBV4-3	TRBJ2-3	.	TGCGCCAGCAGCCAACGTGACAGGGGGCGGGATACGCAGTATTTT	CASSQRDRGRDTQYF
.	TRBV11-2	TRBJ2-1	once	TGTGCCAGCAGCCCCCGGGGTGGGCTGGAGCAGTTCTTC	CASSPRGGLEQFF
.	TRBV15	TRBJ1-4	.	TGTGCCACCAGCACTGGAGACGTAACTAATGAAAAACTGTTTTTT	CATSTGDVTNEKLFF
.	TRBV5-1	TRBJ2-7	.	TGCGCCAGCAGCATCGACAGGCCCCACGAGCAGTACTTC	CASSIDRPHEQYF
TRBD1	TRBV9	TRBJ1-2	once	TGTGCCAGCAGCTCCGGGCAGGGGGTTGGCTACACCTTC	CASSSGQGVGYTF
.	TRBV4-3	TRBJ1-6	.	TGCGCCAGCAGCCAAGATTCCAGCTCCTATAATTCACCCCTCCACTTT	CASSQDSSSYNSPLHF
TRBD2	TRBV28	TRBJ2-7	.	TGTGCCAGCAGACTAAGGCTAGCGGTCAACTACGAGCAGTACTTC	CASRLRLAVNYEQYF
.	TRBV7-9	TRBJ1-1	few	TGTGCCAGCAGCCCACGGCCCCTGTCCGGACGAGAAGCTTTCTTT	CASSPRPLSGREAFF
.	TRBV9	TRBJ2-7	once	TGTGCCAGCAGCGTAGCTCAGGGCCCGCCATACGAGCAGTACTTC	CASSVAQGPPYEQYF
.	TRBV4-1	TRBJ2-1	.	TGCGCCAGCAGCCAAGGGGGATGGGACAATGAGCAGTTCTTC	CASSQGGWDNEQFF
.	TRBV10-1	TRBJ2-1	.	TGCGCCAGCAGTGAGATTTTCAATGAGCAGTTCTTC	CASSEIFNEQFF
.	TRBV5-1	TRBJ2-2	.	TGCGCCAGCAGCTTACGTCTGTCCGGGGAGCTGTTTTTT	CASSLRLSGELFF
.	TRBV7-3	TRBJ2-7	.	TGTGCCAGCAGCTTGAGCGGAGGGAGCTCCTACGAGCAGTACTTC	CASSLSGGSSYEQYF
.	TRBV5-1	TRBJ1-1	.	TGCGCCAGCAGCTTGGAGGGGGGGACGCCTGAAGCTTTCTTT	CASSLEGGTPEAFF
.	TRBV27	TRBJ1-1	.	TGTGCCAGCAGTTTGGGCACGAACACTGAAGCTTTCTTT	CASSLGTNTEAFF
.	TRBV28	TRBJ1-1	.	TGTGCCACATCAAGAAGGGGGGAATCGGACACTGAAGCTTTCTTT	CATSRRGESDTEAFF
TRBD1	TRBV28	TRBJ2-7	.	TGTGCCAGCAGTTTTCCCCCGGGACAGGGGAGCGAGCAGTACTTC	CASSFPPGQGSEQYF
.	TRBV2	TRBJ2-3	.	TGTGCCAGCAGTGGAGGTAGGAGGCCAGATACGCAGTATTTT	CASSGGRRPDTQYF
TRBD2	TRBV6-6	TRBJ2-4	.	TGTGCCAGCCGTGGGGGGAGGGTTGACATTCAGTACTTC	CASRGGRVDIQYF
TRBD1	TRBV6-4	TRBJ1-1	.	TGTGCCAGCAGTGACCGGACAGGGGAAGCTTTCTTT	CASSDRTGEAFF
.	TRBV27	TRBJ2-1	.	TGTGCCAGCGGTCGAGGAACGGCCTACAATGAGCAGTTCTTC	CASGRGTAYNEQFF
.	TRBV19	TRBJ2-2	.	TGTGCCAGTAGTATAGGGACATCCGGGGAGCTGTTTTTT	CASSIGTSGELFF
.	TRBV6-6	TRBJ2-3	few	TGTGCCACTCAAAGCTACATGCAGGGAGATACGCAGTATTTT	CATQSYMQGDTQYF
.	TRBV6-1	TRBJ1-5	once	TGTGCCAGCGGGGACGACATCTACAATCAGCCCCAGCATTTT	CASGDDIYNQPQHF
TRBD1	TRBV9	TRBJ1-1	once	TGTGCCAGCAGCGTAGAAGGGGGCCCAAGGAACACTGAAGCTTTCTTT	CASSVEGGPRNTEAFF
.	TRBV5-4	TRBJ1-2	.	TGTGCCAGCAGCTTGGCCCCCGACAAAAACTATGGCTACACCTTC	CASSLAPDKNYGYTF
TRBD1	TRBV28	TRBJ2-2	.	TGTGCCAGCAGTTTAATCCTAACAGGGGCAGGGGAGCTGTTTTTT	CASSLILTGAGELFF
TRBD1	TRBV5-4	TRBJ2-6	.	TGTGCCAGCAGCTCCCGGGACAGGGAACTCCCTGGGGCCAACGTCCTGACTTTC	CASSSRDRELPGANVLTF
.	TRBV7-9	TRBJ1-2	.	TGTGCCAGCAGCGCGACCTATGGCTACACCTTC	CASSATYGYTF
.	TRBV6-5	TRBJ1-2	.	TGTGCCAGCAGTTACTCGGCAGCGTCCTATGGCTACACCTTC	CASSYSAASYGYTF